Described below is a single T cell receptor beta chain sequence and its context. Its antigen is as yet unknown. The library was made from cDNA and included unique molecular identifiers. Researchers reported a few hundred thousand cDNA molecules coming from roughly 1 to 10 million T cells. A single record per CDR3 protein comes from TCRdb applying MiXCR to the PCR reads. The sample records a few hundred thousand distinct CDR3 sequences, approximately 38% being singletons. This record belongs to a study of post-analysis software for immune sequencing data. CDR1 and CDR2 (germline): MDHEN, SYDVKM. The V and J ends lost 5 bases and 4 bases respectively, with 9 bases between them. The CDR3 loop spans 13 amino acids. General study findings and limits: For normalized Chao1 diversity, multiple sclerosis patients scored significantly lower than controls did. TRBV segments more frequent in patients than in controls numbered roughly 5 and included TRBV5-6, TRBV5-1 and TRBV20-1.

The receptor was isolated from a girl aged 5-17 years with multiple sclerosis. The J gene is TRBJ2-1, the V gene TRBV28; D is unclear. Sequencing was performed on blood. CDR3 sequence reads: CASSPLRYNEQFF. The CDR3 coding sequence is TGTGCCAGCAGTCCGCTCCGATACAATGAGCAGTTCTTC.